This section outlines one T cell receptor (beta chain) sequence together with its context. The target antigen is unknown. This record belongs to a study of cytomegalovirus exposure and HLA in healthy donors. Study-wide results and limits: Owing to their indistinguishability, certain V segments, notably TRBV6-2 and TRBV6-3, were excluded. Based on reports, TCR beta sequences accurately predicted HLA-A and HLA-B alleles for most subjects. Previous analysis showed most TCR beta V segments were productive about 87% or about 30% of the time.

PCR was performed using 60 Vbeta and 13 Jbeta primers. Assay used: immunoSEQ multiplex PCR; TCRdb lists only in-frame clones, some missing. Here the sample spans 150,000 to 180,000 clones, approximately 82% being singletons. Germline lookup yields CDR1 LNHNV and CDR2 YYDKDF (reference sequence). The CDR3 runs 15 residues. The V and J ends lost 0 bases and 9 bases respectively, with 15 bases between them. The sequencing sample was made of PBMCs. This chain connects TRBV15 to TRBJ2-1; tentative D call: TRBD2 (5 bases). The receptor comes from a woman aged 50 to 60 in good health and CMV-seropositive. In nucleotides, the CDR3 is TGTGCCACCAGCAGAGATACCGCAAGTCGGGGTGAGCAGTTCTTC. It codes for CATSRDTASRGEQFF.